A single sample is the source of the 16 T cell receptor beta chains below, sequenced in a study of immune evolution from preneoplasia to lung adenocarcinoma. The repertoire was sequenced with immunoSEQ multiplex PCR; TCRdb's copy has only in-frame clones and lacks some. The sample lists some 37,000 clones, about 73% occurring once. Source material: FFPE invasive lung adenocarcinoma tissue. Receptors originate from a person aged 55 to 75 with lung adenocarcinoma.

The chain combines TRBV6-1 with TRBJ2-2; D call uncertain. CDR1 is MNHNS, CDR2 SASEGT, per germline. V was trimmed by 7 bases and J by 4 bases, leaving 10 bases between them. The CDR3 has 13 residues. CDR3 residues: CASNAGITGELFF. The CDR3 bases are TGTGCCAGCAACGCAGGCATCACCGGGGAGCTGTTTTTT.

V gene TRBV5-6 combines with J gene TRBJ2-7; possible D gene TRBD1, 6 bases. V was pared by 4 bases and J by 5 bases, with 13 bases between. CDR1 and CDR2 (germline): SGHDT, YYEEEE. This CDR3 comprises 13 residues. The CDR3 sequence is CASSRDMGHEQYF. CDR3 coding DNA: TGTGCCAGCAGCCGGGACATGGGCCACGAGCAGTACTTC.

The CDR3 sequence is CASSEKQGLADEQFF. CDR3 in DNA: TGTGCCAGCAGCGAAAAACAGGGGTTAGCGGATGAGCAGTTCTTC. V usage is TRBV9 and J usage is TRBJ2-1; weak D call: TRBD1 (7 bases). Trimming pared 3 bases from V and 8 bases from J, leaving 18 bases between. CDR3 length: 15 amino acids. Germline assignment: CDR1 SGDLS and CDR2 YYNGEE.

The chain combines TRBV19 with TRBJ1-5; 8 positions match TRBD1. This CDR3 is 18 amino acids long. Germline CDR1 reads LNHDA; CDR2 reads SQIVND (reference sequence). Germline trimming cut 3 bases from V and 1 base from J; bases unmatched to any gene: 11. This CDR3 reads CASSMDKIQGGSNQPQHF. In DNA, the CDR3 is TGTGCCAGTAGTATGGATAAGATACAGGGGGGCAGCAATCAGCCCCAGCATTTT.

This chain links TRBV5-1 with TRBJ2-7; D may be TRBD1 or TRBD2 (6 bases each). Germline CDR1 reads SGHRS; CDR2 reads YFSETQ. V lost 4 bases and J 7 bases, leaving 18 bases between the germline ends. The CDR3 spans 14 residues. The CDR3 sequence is CASSPGLGAGEQYF. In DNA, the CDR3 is TGCGCCAGCAGCCCCGGACTGGGGGCGGGGGAGCAGTACTTC.

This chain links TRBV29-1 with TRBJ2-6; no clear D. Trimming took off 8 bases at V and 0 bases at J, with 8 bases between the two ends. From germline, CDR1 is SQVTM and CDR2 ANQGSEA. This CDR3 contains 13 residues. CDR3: CSPAASGANVLTF. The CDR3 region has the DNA TGCAGCCCCGCTGCCTCTGGGGCCAACGTCCTGACTTTC. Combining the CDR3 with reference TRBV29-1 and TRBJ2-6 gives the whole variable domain SAVISQKPSRDICQRGTSLTIQCQVDSQVTMMFWYRQQPGQSLTLIATANQGSEATYESGFVIDKFPISRPNLTFSTLTVSNMSPEDSSIYLCSPAASGANVLTFGAGSRLTVL.

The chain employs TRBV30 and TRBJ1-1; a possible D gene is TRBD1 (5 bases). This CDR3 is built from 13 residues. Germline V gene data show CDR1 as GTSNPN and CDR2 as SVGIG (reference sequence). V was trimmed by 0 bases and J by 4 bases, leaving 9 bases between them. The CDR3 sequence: CAWSVGDGTEAFF. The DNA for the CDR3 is TGTGCCTGGAGTGTAGGGGATGGCACTGAAGCTTTCTTT. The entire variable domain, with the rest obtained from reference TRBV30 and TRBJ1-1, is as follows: SQTIHQWPATLVQPVGSPLSLECTVEGTSNPNLYWYRQAAGRGLQLLFYSVGIGQISSEVPQNLSASRPQDRQFILSSKKLLLSDSGFYLCAWSVGDGTEAFFGQGTRLTVV.

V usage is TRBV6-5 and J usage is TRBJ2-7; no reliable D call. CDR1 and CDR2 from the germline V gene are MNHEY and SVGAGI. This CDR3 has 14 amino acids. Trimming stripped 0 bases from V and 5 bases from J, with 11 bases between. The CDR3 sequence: CASSYSGYRNEQYF. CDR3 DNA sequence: TGTGCCAGCAGTTACTCAGGCTACCGGAACGAGCAGTACTTC.

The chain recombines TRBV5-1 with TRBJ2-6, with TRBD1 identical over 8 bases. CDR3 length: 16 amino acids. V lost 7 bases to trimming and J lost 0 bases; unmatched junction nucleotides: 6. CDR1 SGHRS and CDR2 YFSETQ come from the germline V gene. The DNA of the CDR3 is TGCGCCAGCTTGGGGACAGGAAGCTCTGGGGCCAACGTCCTGACTTTC. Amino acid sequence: CASLGTGSSGANVLTF.

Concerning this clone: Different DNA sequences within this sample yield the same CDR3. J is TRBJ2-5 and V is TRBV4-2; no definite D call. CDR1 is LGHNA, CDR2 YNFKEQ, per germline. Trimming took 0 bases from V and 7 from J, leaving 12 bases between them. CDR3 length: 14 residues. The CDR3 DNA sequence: TGTGCCAGCAGCCAAGATGATAGCAAAAGGACCCAGTACTTC. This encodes CASSQDDSKRTQYF.

This CDR3 reads CSVTRQGRVYGYTF. Written as DNA, the CDR3 is TGCAGCGTAACTAGACAGGGACGTGTCTATGGCTACACCTTC. This sequence joins TRBV29-1 and TRBJ1-2, with 7 bases that match TRBD1. J lost 4 bases, V lost 6 bases, and 11 bases had no gene match. The germline V gene encodes CDR1 SQVTM and CDR2 ANQGSEA. The CDR3 is 14 residues long.

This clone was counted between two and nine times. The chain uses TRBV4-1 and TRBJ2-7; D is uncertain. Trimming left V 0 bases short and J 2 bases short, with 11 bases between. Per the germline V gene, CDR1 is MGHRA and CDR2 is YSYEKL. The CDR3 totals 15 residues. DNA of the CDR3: TGCGCCAGCAGCCAAGATATCAGGCCTACCTACGAGCAGTACTTC. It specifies CASSQDIRPTYEQYF.

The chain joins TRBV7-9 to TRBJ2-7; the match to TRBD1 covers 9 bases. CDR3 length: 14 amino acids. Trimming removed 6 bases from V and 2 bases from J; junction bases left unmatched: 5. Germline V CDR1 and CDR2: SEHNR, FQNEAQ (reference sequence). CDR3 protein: CASRPGQGTYEQYF. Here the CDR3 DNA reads TGTGCCAGCAGGCCGGGACAGGGTACCTACGAGCAGTACTTC. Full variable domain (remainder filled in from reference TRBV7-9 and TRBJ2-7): DTGVSQNPRHKITKRGQNVTFRCDPISEHNRLYWYRQTLGQGPEFLTYFQNEAQLEKSRLLSDRFSAERPKGSFSTLEIQRTEQGDSAMYLCASRPGQGTYEQYFGPGTRLTVT.

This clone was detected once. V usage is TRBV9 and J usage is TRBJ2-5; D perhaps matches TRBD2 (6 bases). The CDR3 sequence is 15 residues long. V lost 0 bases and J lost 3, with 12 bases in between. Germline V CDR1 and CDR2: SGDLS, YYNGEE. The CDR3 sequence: CASSVGRESEETQYF. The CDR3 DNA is TGTGCCAGCAGCGTAGGGAGGGAGTCTGAAGAGACCCAGTACTTC. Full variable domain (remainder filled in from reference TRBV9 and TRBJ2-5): DSGVTQTPKHLITATGQRVTLRCSPRSGDLSVYWYQQSLDQGLQFLIQYYNGEERAKGNILERFSAQQFPDLHSELNLSSLELGDSALYFCASSVGRESEETQYFGPGTRLLVL.

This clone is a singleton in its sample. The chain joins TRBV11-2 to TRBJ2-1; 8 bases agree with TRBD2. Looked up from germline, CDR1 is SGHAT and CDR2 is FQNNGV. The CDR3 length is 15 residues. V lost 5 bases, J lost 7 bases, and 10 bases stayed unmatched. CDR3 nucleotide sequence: TGTGCCAGCAGCGAATCGCTAGCGGGTAGGAATGAGCAGTTCTTC. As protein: CASSESLAGRNEQFF.

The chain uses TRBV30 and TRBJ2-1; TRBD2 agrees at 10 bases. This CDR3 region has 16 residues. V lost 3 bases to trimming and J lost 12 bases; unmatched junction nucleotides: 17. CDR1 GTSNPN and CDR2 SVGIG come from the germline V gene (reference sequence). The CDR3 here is CAWSSGLAAPTMGQFF. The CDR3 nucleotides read TGTGCCTGGAGCTCAGGACTAGCGGCCCCCACAATGGGGCAGTTCTTC.